What follows are 12 T cell receptor beta chains derived from one specimen sequenced in a study of shared T cell receptors in the human thymus. Produced via immunoSEQ multiplex PCR; TCRdb's table is partial and in-frame only. This sample has 640,000 or so clones, with roughly 86% found just once. These sequences were also reported in another study, on human thymus T cells.

The specimen was thymocytes. The source is a boy under three years old with a congenital heart defect.

V is TRBV7-5 and J is TRBJ1-6. TRBV7-5 is recorded as a pseudogene. The CDR3 consists of 18 residues. The CDR3 bases are TGTGCCAGAAGCCCAAGGCACAGAAAGGCGGGATATAATTCACCCCTCCACTTT. Its translation: CARSPRHRKAGYNSPLHF.

The J gene is TRBJ2-1, the V gene TRBV4-1; maybe TRBD2 (5 bases). CDR3 length: 14 residues. Per the germline V gene, CDR1 is MGHRA and CDR2 is YSYEKL. The germline V and J ends were trimmed by 0 bases and 8 bases, with 11 bases remaining between them. The CDR3 reads CASSQELGRDEQFF. The CDR3 DNA sequence: TGCGCCAGCAGCCAAGAACTAGGTCGGGATGAGCAGTTCTTC.

This sequence joins TRBV4-3 and TRBJ2-5; 7 nucleotides match TRBD2. Trimming at V came to 4 bases and at J to 1 base, leaving 15 bases not matched to a gene. CDR1 and CDR2 from the germline V gene are LGHNA and YSLEER. CDR3 size: 18 residues. This CDR3 is CASSPLPPPPSGQETQYF. The CDR3 DNA reads as TGCGCCAGCAGCCCGCTCCCCCCTCCACCTAGCGGCCAAGAGACCCAGTACTTC.

The V gene is TRBV14, the J gene TRBJ1-4; D is perhaps TRBD1 (5 bases). Trimming removed 0 bases at V and 6 bases at J, with 11 bases between. CDR1 and CDR2 (germline): SGHDN, FVKESK. The CDR3 is 15 residues long. The CDR3: CASSQEKDTDEKLFF. CDR3 DNA sequence: TGTGCCAGCAGCCAAGAGAAGGACACGGATGAAAAACTGTTTTTT.

The rearrangement joins TRBV5-1 to TRBJ2-1; D perhaps matches TRBD1 (8 bases). Germline V gene lookup returns CDR1 SGHRS and CDR2 YFSETQ. The CDR3 length is 21 residues. V was shortened by 4 bases and J by 8 bases, with 37 bases between the two germline ends. CDR3 sequence: CASSQLFRQGPTSVRGDEQFF. The CDR3, as DNA: TGCGCCAGCAGCCAGCTATTTAGACAGGGGCCAACTAGCGTCCGTGGGGATGAGCAGTTCTTC. Full variable domain (remainder filled in from reference TRBV5-1 and TRBJ2-1): KAGVTQTPRYLIKTRGQQVTLSCSPISGHRSVSWYQQTPGQGLQFLFEYFSETQRNKGNFPGRFSGRQFSNSRSEMNVSTLELGDSALYLCASSQLFRQGPTSVRGDEQFFGPGTRLTVL.

This clone was seen a few times. The chain uses TRBV19 and TRBJ1-2, with TRBD1 matching 8 bases. The germline gives CDR1 LNHDA, CDR2 SQIVND (reference sequence). The junction had 12 bases not matched to a gene; V was cut back by 4 bases and J by 5 bases. CDR3 length: 16 residues. The CDR3 reads CASSTAGQGLVYGYTF. The DNA for the CDR3 is TGTGCCAGTAGTACAGCCGGACAGGGTCTGGTGTATGGCTACACCTTC.

The chain carries TRBV19 and TRBJ1-4; tentative D call: TRBD1 (6 bases). Trimming shortened V by 6 bases and J by 5 bases, and 13 bases separated the two germline ends. In germline, CDR1 is LNHDA, CDR2 SQIVND (reference sequence). This CDR3 has 14 amino acids. The CDR3 nucleotides are TGTGCCAGTAGGAATTCAGGGGAGAATGAAAAACTGTTTTTT. Residues: CASRNSGENEKLFF.

This clone was seen once. The chain uses TRBV29-1 and TRBJ2-5, with D perhaps matching TRBD1 (6 bases). Per the germline V gene, CDR1 is SQVTM and CDR2 is ANQGSEA. V was pared by 7 bases and J by 4 bases, with 16 bases between. CDR3 length equals 13 residues. The chain's CDR3 is CSAGGNEGETQYF. CDR3 sequence (DNA): TGCAGCGCTGGGGGCAACGAGGGAGAGACCCAGTACTTC.

The sample holds a few counts of this clone. The rearrangement uses TRBV12-5 and TRBJ2-3; 9 bases line up with TRBD2. This CDR3 spans 18 amino acids. Germline-derived CDR1 and CDR2 are LGHNT and FRNRAP. V lost 1 base and J lost 4; bases outside the gene matches: 12. The CDR3 region has the DNA TGTGCTAGTGGTTTGGACCCGGGGTGCGGGGGGGCCCCAGATACGCAGTATTTT. Translation gives CASGLDPGCGGAPDTQYF.

The chain recombines TRBV28 with TRBJ2-1; TRBD2 might be the D (6 bases). V lost 7 bases and J lost 5, with 12 bases in between. CDR1 MDHEN and CDR2 SYDVKM come from the germline V gene. The CDR3 runs 13 residues. CDR3 protein: CASTTGVHNEQFF. The CDR3 DNA sequence: TGTGCCAGCACGACGGGGGTCCACAATGAGCAGTTCTTC.

V is TRBV5-6 and J is TRBJ2-5, with D maybe TRBD1 (6 bases). The V gene lost 0 bases and the J gene lost 4 bases, with 19 bases spanning the gap. This CDR3 has 17 residues. The germline V gene has CDR1 SGHDT and CDR2 YYEEEE. This CDR3 reads CASSLAMDRNPRETQYF. CDR3 nucleotide sequence: TGTGCCAGCAGCTTGGCCATGGACAGAAACCCCCGAGAGACCCAGTACTTC.

The V and J genes are TRBV27 and TRBJ2-2; 8 bases map to TRBD1. The CDR3 spans 15 residues. Looked up from germline, CDR1 is MNHEY and CDR2 is SMNVEV (reference sequence). The J segment lost 5 bases and the V segment lost 3 bases, leaving 5 bases of the junction unmatched. CDR3 sequence reads: CASSFRGPGTGELFF. CDR3 coding DNA: TGTGCCAGCAGTTTCAGGGGGCCGGGGACCGGGGAGCTGTTTTTT.